This TCR beta chain was observed in a study of blood T cell repertoires in COVID-19. Germline CDR1 reads SGHRS; CDR2 reads YFSETQ. This CDR3 is 16 amino acids long. V dropped 0 bases and J dropped 5; count of bases not matched to a gene: 10. Using immunoSEQ multiplex PCR, the repertoire was profiled, and TCRdb retains in-frame clones only, with some absent. The sample gives hundreds of thousands of clones, roughly nine tenths of which show up once; roughly 0.9% is in the top ten. The rearrangement joins TRBV5-1 to TRBJ2-5, with TRBD1 matching 7 bases. Specimen: peripheral blood. The TCR was taken from a young man with COVID-19, enrolled during active disease. The CDR3 is CASSLAGQVEGETQYF. In DNA form, the CDR3 reads TGCGCCAGCAGCTTGGCCGGACAGGTCGAGGGGGAGACCCAGTACTTC.